A selection of T cell receptor beta chains follows, all from one sample in a study of blood T cells in healthy people across ages. TCRdb redid the calling of the 5' RACE reads with MiXCR, one entry per CDR3 protein. The repertoire holds 1.5 million to 2 million distinct CDR3 sequences, with about 30% as singletons. The sequencing sample was made of blood. Receptors were obtained from a woman aged 30 to 39 in good health. The CDR3 runs from the conserved cysteine through the conserved F or W. Fields, in order: CDR3 length, J gene, V gene, CDR3 protein.

16,TRBJ2-1,TRBV7-9,CASSLAQTSSYNEQFF
16,TRBJ2-1,TRBV7-9,CASSPPTAGVRNEQFF
15,TRBJ2-7,TRBV7-2,CAISPGGGSSYEQYF
13,TRBJ2-7,TRBV6-2/TRBV6-3,CASSYSRRVEQYF
15,TRBJ2-5,TRBV5-1,CASSLANRGTETQYF
16,TRBJ2-2,TRBV12-3/TRBV12-4,CASSQTSGGLTGELFF
14,TRBJ1-4,TRBV18,CASSLTRGEEKLFF
15,TRBJ1-2,TRBV6-6,CASIKVAGRGYGYTF
20,TRBJ2-5,TRBV7-2,CASSSSTGLAVPSSYNEQYF
14,TRBJ2-3,TRBV20-1,CSVQSGGATDTQYF
14,TRBJ1-2,TRBV12-3/TRBV12-4,CASSFQEEGYGYTF
17,TRBJ2-1,TRBV9,CASSVANFAGGVNEQFF
13,TRBJ1-1,TRBV9,CASSALGQSEAFF
13,TRBJ2-1,TRBV11-3,CASSPGTPIEQFF
11,TRBJ2-1,TRBV29-1,CSVTLKGEQFF
14,TRBJ2-7,TRBV9,CASSTTGGTDEQYF
15,TRBJ2-1,TRBV27,CASTLRDRGSNEQFF
14,TRBJ2-7,TRBV3-1,CASSQDPLFYEQYF
12,TRBJ2-1,TRBV3-1,CASSQSNSWVFF
14,TRBJ2-5,TRBV5-5,CASSYHRGAETQYF
15,TRBJ1-4,TRBV5-1,CASRGLGERNEKLFF
11,TRBJ2-2,TRBV10-1,CAGRKTGELCF
13,TRBJ1-6,TRBV20-1,CSARDGNNSPLHF
11,TRBJ1-3,TRBV29-1,CSVYSGNTIYF
16,TRBJ1-5,TRBV6-5,CASSPGLAGGQETQHF
14,TRBJ2-3,TRBV7-3,CASSLSGFSDTQYF
17,TRBJ2-3,TRBV7-3,CASSSGLAGTYTDTQYF
14,TRBJ1-5,TRBV7-2,CASSLDLVSGPQHF
16,TRBJ2-1,TRBV20-1,CSARDGWGAGSNEQFF
13,TRBJ2-3,TRBV7-3,CASSSAGGRTQYF
16,TRBJ2-1,TRBV7-6,CASCLGTSGSDNEQFF
14,TRBJ1-5,TRBV6-5,CASSYSKLHQPQHF
13,TRBJ2-7,TRBV28,CASSFMGPSEQYF
16,TRBJ2-5,TRBV18,CASSPLSSGRRETQYF
18,TRBJ1-5,TRBV5-6,CANSRGQNYELNNQPQHF
13,TRBJ1-4,TRBV20-1,CSARSGTGEKLFF
15,TRBJ2-1,TRBV7-2,CASSPGLATVNEQFF
12,TRBJ2-7,TRBV5-5,CASSISGYEQYF
14,TRBJ2-1,TRBV20-1,CSARDGTSGNLGFF
12,TRBJ1-1,TRBV6-5,CASSYWAGEAFF
13,TRBJ2-5,TRBV28,CACSSQVQETQYF
12,TRBJ1-1,TRBV29-1,CSAWQGNTEAFF
14,TRBJ1-4,TRBV2,CASSEDGVNEKLFF
14,TRBJ2-2,TRBV15,CATSLGANTGELFF
15,TRBJ2-3,TRBV20-1,CSARDDGGGADTQYF
13,TRBJ2-5,TRBV6-2/TRBV6-3,CASRQSLQETQYF
20,TRBJ2-3,TRBV19,CASSPRPGTSGRAVGDTQYF
18,TRBJ1-2,TRBV10-2,CASSGPGQANTLFYGYTF
13,TRBJ2-1,TRBV20-1,CSARPGGVDEQFF